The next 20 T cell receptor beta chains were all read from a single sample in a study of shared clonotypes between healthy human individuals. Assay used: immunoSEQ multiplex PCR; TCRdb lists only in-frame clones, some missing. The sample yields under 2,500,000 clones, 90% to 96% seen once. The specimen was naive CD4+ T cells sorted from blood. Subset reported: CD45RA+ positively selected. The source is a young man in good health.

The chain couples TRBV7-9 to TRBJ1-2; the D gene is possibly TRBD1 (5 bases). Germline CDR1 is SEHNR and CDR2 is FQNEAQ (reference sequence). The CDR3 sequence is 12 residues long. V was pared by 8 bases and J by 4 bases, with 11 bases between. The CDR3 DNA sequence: TGTGCCAGCGCCGGGGGGACCTATGGCTACACCTTC. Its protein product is CASAGGTYGYTF.

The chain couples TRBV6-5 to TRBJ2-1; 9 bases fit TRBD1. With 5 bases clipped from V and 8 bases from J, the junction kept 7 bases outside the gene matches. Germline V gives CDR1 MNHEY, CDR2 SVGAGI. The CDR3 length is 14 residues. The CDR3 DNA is TGTGCCAGCAGTCGATCGGGACAGGGTTATGAGCAGTTCTTC. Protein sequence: CASSRSGQGYEQFF.

In DNA form, the CDR3 reads TGTGCCAGCAGCGGAGGTCTTTATGGCTACACCTTC. Its protein product is CASSGGLYGYTF. V gene TRBV7-9 combines with J gene TRBJ1-2; D gene unclear. The CDR3 sequence is 12 residues long. Trimming took off 5 bases at V and 5 bases at J, with 9 bases between the two ends. In germline, CDR1 is SEHNR, CDR2 FQNEAQ (reference sequence).

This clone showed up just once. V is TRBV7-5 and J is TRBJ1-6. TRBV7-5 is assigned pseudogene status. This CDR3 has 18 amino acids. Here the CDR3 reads CARTIAGHPTSYNSPLHF. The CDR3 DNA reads TGTGCCAGAACAATTGCGGGCCACCCCACCTCCTATAATTCACCCCTCCACTTT.

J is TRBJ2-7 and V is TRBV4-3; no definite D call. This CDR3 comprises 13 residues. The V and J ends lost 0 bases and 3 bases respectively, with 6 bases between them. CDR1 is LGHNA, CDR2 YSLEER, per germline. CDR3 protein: CASSQDFHYEQYF. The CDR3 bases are TGCGCCAGCAGCCAAGATTTTCACTACGAGCAGTACTTC.

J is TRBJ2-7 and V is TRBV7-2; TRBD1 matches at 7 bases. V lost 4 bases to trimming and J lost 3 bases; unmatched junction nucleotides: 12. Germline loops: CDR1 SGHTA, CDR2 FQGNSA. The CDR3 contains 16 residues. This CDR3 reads CASSSSTTGFIYEQYF. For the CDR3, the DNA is TGTGCCAGCAGCTCTAGCACGACAGGGTTTATCTACGAGCAGTACTTC.

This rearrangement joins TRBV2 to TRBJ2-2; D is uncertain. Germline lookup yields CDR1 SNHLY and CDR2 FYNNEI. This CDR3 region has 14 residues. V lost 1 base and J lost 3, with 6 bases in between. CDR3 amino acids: CASSEGWDTGELFF. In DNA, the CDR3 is TGTGCCAGCAGTGAAGGCTGGGACACCGGGGAGCTGTTTTTT.

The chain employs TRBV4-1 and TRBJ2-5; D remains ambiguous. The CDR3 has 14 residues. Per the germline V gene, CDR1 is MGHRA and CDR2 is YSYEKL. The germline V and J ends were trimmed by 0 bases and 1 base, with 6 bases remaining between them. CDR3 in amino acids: CASSQEGFQETQYF. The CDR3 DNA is TGCGCCAGCAGCCAAGAGGGGTTCCAAGAGACCCAGTACTTC.

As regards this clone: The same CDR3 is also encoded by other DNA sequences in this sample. CDR3 sequence (DNA): TGTGCCAGCTCACCACTCGGAGACTATGGCTACACCTTC. This translates into CASSPLGDYGYTF. This chain links TRBV18 with TRBJ1-2; no clear D gene. This CDR3 is built from 13 residues. V was pared by 1 base and J by 3 bases, with 6 bases between. CDR1 and CDR2 from the germline V gene are KGHSH and LQKENI.

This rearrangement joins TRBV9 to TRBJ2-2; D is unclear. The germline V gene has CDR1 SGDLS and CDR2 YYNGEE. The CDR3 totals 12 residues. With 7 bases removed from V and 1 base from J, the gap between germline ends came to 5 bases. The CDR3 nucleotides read TGTGCCAGCGGCCGGAACACCGGGGAGCTGTTTTTT. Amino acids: CASGRNTGELFF.

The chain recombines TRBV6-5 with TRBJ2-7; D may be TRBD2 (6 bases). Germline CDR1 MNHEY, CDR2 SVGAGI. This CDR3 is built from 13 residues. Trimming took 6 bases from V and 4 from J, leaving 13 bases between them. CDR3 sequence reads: CASRQTEGYEQYF. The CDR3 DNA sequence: TGTGCCAGCAGACAGACGGAGGGGTACGAGCAGTACTTC.

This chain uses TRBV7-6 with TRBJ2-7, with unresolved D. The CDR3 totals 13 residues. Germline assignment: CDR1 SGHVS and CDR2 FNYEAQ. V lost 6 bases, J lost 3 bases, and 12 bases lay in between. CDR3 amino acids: CASSLDTNYEQYF. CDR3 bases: TGTGCCAGCAGTCTCGATACGAACTACGAGCAGTACTTC.

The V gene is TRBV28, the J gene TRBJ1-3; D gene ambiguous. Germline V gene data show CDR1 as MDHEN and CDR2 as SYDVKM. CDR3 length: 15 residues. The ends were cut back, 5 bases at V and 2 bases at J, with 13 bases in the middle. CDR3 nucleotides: TGTGCCAGCAGTACCTCCCAAGGAACTGGAAACACCATATATTTT. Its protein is CASSTSQGTGNTIYF.

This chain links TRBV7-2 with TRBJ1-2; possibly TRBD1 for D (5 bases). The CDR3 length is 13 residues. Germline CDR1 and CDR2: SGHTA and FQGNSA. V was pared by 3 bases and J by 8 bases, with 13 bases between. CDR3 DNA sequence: TGTGCCAGCAGCTTCGACAGCTCTACAGGCTACACCTTC. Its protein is CASSFDSSTGYTF. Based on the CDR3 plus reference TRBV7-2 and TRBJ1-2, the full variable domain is GAGVSQSPSNKVTEKGKDVELRCDPISGHTALYWYRQSLGQGLEFLIYFQGNSAPDKSGLPSDRFSAERTGGSVSTLTIQRTQQEDSAVYLCASSFDSSTGYTFGSGTRLTVV.

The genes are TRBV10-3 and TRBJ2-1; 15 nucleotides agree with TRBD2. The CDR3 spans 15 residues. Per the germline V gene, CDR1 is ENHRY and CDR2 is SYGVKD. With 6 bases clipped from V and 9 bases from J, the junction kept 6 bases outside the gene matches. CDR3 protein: CAISEPGLAGGEQFF. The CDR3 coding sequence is TGTGCCATCAGCGAACCGGGACTAGCGGGAGGTGAGCAGTTCTTC.

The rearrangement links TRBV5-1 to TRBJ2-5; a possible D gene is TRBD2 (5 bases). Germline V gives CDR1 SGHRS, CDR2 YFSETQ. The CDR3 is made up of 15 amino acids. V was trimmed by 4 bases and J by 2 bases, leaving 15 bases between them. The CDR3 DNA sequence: TGCGCCAGCAGCGATTTCGCCGGACTGCAAGAGACCCAGTACTTC. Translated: CASSDFAGLQETQYF.

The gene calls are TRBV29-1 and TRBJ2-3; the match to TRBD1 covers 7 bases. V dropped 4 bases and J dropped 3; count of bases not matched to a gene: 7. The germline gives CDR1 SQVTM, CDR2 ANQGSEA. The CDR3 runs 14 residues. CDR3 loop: CSVGGPGGTDTQYF. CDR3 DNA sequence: TGCAGCGTTGGGGGGCCAGGGGGAACAGATACGCAGTATTTT.

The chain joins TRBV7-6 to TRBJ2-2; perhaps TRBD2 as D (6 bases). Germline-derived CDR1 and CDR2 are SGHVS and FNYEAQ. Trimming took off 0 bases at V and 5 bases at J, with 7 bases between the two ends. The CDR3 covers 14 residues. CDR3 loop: CASSLAGGTGELFF. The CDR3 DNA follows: TGTGCCAGCAGCTTAGCGGGGGGTACCGGGGAGCTGTTTTTT.

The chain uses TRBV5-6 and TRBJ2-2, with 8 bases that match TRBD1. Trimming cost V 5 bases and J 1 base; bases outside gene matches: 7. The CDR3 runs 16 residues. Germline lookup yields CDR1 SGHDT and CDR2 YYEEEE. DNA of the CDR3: TGTGCCAGCAGATACAGGGGGACACGGAACACCGGGGAGCTGTTTTTT. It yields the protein CASRYRGTRNTGELFF.

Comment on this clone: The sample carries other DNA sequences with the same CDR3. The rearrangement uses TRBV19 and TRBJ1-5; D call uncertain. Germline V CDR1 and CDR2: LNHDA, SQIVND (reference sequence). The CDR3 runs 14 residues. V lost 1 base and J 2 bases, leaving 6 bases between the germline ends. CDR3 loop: CASSIGQGNQPQHF. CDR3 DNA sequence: TGTGCCAGTAGTATAGGGCAGGGCAATCAGCCCCAGCATTTT.